This T cell receptor (beta chain) comes out of a study of cytomegalovirus exposure and HLA in healthy donors (dated by TCRdb to 2016 to 2017). With respect to the entire study: An earlier analysis of several hundred of the donors reported about 260 Gb of sequence data and around 100 million unique TCR beta sequences obtained from 180 million or so T cells. Roughly 300 gigabases of sequencing data and tens of millions of unique TCR sequences were included in an early release covering several hundred HLA-typed donors. Among the 398 genotyped donors, under 90% belonged to the genetic ancestry cluster associated with self-reported Caucasian donors. The study aimed to test whether cataloging public T cell receptors could reveal signatures of past pathogen exposure. The T cell repertoires of 700 or so subjects were profiled by immunosequencing and related to cytomegalovirus serostatus. Along with the roughly 700-subject first cohort, a separate validation cohort of over a hundred different subjects was used. The study combined high-throughput TCR immunosequencing, statistical association of individual TCRs with disease status, and machine learning to predict cytomegalovirus infection status. A later analysis re-analyzed previously published TCR beta repertoires from roughly 690 donors and added high-resolution HLA genotyping to study TCR occurrence patterns. In the later analysis, no new phenotypic data were used to find candidate immune exposures; instead, reliance was placed on TCR beta sequences and their occurrence across donors. In an earlier analysis of a few hundred of the donors, high-throughput TCR beta sequencing was used to judge whether each TCR beta V gene segment behaved as functional or pseudogenic. Donor age, sex, ethnicity and CMV serostatus were collected together with the repertoire data. Genome-wide SNP genotypes for about 65% of the roughly 700 donors were used in a later genetic analysis, which treated that subset as a discovery cohort. All discovery cohort repertoires had been generated using a single sequencing platform. Class I and class II HLA loci were covered by the typing at four-digit resolution. Typing coverage varied by locus: about 620-630 donors for A, B, C, DRB1 and DQB1; around 560 for DQA1; 600 to 610 for DPA1; roughly 470 for DPB1. Several DR-DQ haplotypes were handled as single units for association and clustering because linkage in the cohort was strong. On average, around 200,000 unique TCR beta nucleotide sequences were sequenced per donor among 350 to 400 genotyped donors of the cohort, with around 19% of those sequences being non-productive.

Trimming removed 0 bases from V and 4 bases from J, leaving 16 bases between the germline ends. Per the germline V gene, SGHTS is the CDR1 and YDEGEE is the CDR2. The CDR3 spans 16 residues, from the cysteine through the phenylalanine. The read is trimmed to its CDR3 DNA, 48 bases read in frame from base 1. Receptor amplification or capture employed the immunoSEQ multiplex PCR assay. A mixture of 60 forward primers for TCR Vbeta segments and 13 reverse primers for TCR Jbeta segments was used in the multiplex PCR. Amplification of the CDR3 region of rearranged TCR beta genes was performed with a multiplex PCR assay on genomic DNA. Amplified TCR beta libraries were sequenced as 87-base-pair reads on the Illumina HiSeq System. Per the source publication's procedure: In a later analysis, roughly 80 million unique TCR beta chains were counted across the roughly 670 repertoires, and roughly 11 million of these chains were shared by at least two donors. Raw reads were error-corrected and collapsed into unique sequences by a nearest-neighbor algorithm in which closely related sequences were merged to remove PCR and sequencing errors. V, D and J gene segments were assigned by aligning CDR3 sequences to IMGT reference sequences. For a sequence to be retained, at least a six-nucleotide match to both a V gene segment and a J gene segment was required. Rearrangements were called productive when the CDR3 lacked stop codons and stayed in frame with V and J; all others were non-productive. CDR3 was defined by IMGT convention, running from the second conserved V-encoded cysteine to the conserved J-encoded phenylalanine. In an earlier analysis of around 640 of the donors, sequences lacking an unambiguous match to a single V gene segment were excluded. An earlier analysis of 500 to 700 of the donors classified V segments as functional when productive rearrangements were above 56.7% and as segregating when the standard deviation between donors was above 5%. A statistical classification framework was built to diagnose cytomegalovirus status from the catalog of TCR beta chain sequences. V and J gene assignment, in a later analysis, came from comparing TCR nucleotide sequences with IMGT/GENE-DB human TR gene sequences. The TCRdist pipeline was used in a later analysis to assign CDR3 sequences and most-parsimonious VDJ recombination scenarios. A later analysis defined each TCR beta chain by its CDR3 amino acid sequence plus V-gene family, and excluded reads lacking a unique V-gene family. In a later analysis, 450 to 600 highly shared, low-generation-probability nucleotide sequences were removed to address suspected cross-contamination and a sequencing artifact. In a later analysis, a clonal expansion index for each public chain was calculated from normalized within-repertoire ranks of inferred template counts. A later analysis computed generation probabilities with a VDJ recombination model fitted to out-of-frame rearrangements, and checked the results against IGoR. In a later analysis, hypergeometric tests were used to score TCR-TCR, TCR-HLA and TCR-CMV co-occurrence, with a repertoire-size bias correction applied to TCR pairs. In a later analysis, false discovery rates were estimated by permuting HLA or CMV assignments 20 times. A later analysis grouped co-occurring TCRs with DBSCAN, adding TCRdist sequence similarity when clustering within HLA-allele-positive subsets. For co-occurrence clustering, repertoires with fewer than 30,000 or more than 120,000 public chains were excluded, along with about five repertoires with anomalous nucleotide sharing. As stored in TCRdb, this immuneACCESS dataset retains in-frame rearrangements with V and J assigned. A fraction of the clones does not appear; measured against another copy, unresolved V genes explain less than half of the discrepancy, and the remainder lacks a known reason. From that table come the V and J calls and clone size; the DNA was used to work out D and trimming. In this sample the table shows around 140,000 clones, 70% to 80% of which occur a single time. Roughly 1.9% of the sample lies in the top ten.

The cohort consisted of 650 to 850 healthy bone marrow donors. All cohort members were sampled while nominally healthy, although unrecorded immune exposures were likely present. The donor was CMV seropositive and was included in the group of approximately 300 seropositive cohort members. Every donor gave a peripheral blood sample, and the peripheral blood mononuclear cells from that sample were used for TCR beta sequencing. Genomic DNA was extracted from the blood cell samples with the Qiagen DNeasy Blood Extraction Kit. On this clone itself: The antigen this receptor binds is unknown. The sample holds no much larger clone one base away, and base qualities are not on file.

Broad study findings and their caveats: In a later analysis, several top co-occurrence clusters were reported to appear linked to parvovirus B19, influenza, CMV and Epstein-Barr virus. Sequencing depth was assumed to be roughly uniform across donors in the presence/absence analyses, though that assumption may not hold. In a later analysis, HLA-associated TCR beta chains showed more clonal expansion and lower generation probabilities than non-associated chains that were equally common. The authors suggested that the approach could potentially be extended to other disease states and immunological phenotypes. Because HLA typing was unavailable for some donors at each locus, only the typed subset was used in association tests. Because the 87-base-pair reads could not distinguish some IMGT-functional V segments, including TRBV6-2 and TRBV6-3, those segments were excluded. While some public TCRs were present in many individuals, most TCR sequences turned up only very rarely across donors. A cluster of highly shared sequence variants was judged likely to be a technical artifact of the sequencing pipeline. The study listed 164 TCR beta chains as associated with cytomegalovirus. For the cohort, immune exposure information was limited to CMV serostatus. A later analysis associated 17,000 or so TCR beta sequences with specific HLA alleles at a false discovery rate of 0.05. Assigning TCR associations to individual alleles was difficult when HLA alleles, especially DR and DQ, strongly co-occurred. An earlier analysis of several hundred of the donors showed that most TCR beta V segments appeared in productive rearrangements either about 90% or about 30% of the time, which broadly matched IMGT annotations. This cohort had only TCR beta chains sequenced, and the lack of alpha or paired-chain data limited which features could be detected. The classifier was reported to diagnose cytomegalovirus status with high specificity and sensitivity in both the original cohort and the validation cohort. A later analysis found that most CMV-associated TCR beta chains appeared HLA-restricted, with HLA associations seemingly driven largely by CMV exposure. A later genetic analysis associated a missense DCLRE1C variant with V-gene and J-gene trimming of TCR beta chains, and an independent cohort replicated the association. A further reported finding was that TCR beta sequences accurately predicted the HLA-A and HLA-B alleles for most subjects in the first cohort. A few of the identified cytomegalovirus-associated TCR beta chains were confirmed in vitro to be specific for cytomegalovirus antigens. According to a later genetic analysis, donors in an Asian-associated ancestry cluster had fewer N-insertions in productive TCRs than the roughly 670-donor mean. In a later analysis, the rate of TCR association differed among HLA loci, with DRB1 alleles having the most associated TCRs and HLA-C alleles having the fewest. The earlier analysis of approximately 540 of the donors excluded approximately 17 rarely observed V segments, including chromosome 9 orphons, because counts were too low. Correlated functional status among segregating V segments might reflect linkage disequilibrium, but an unknown experimental factor could not be ruled out.

This sequence uses TRBV5-8 and TRBJ1-1; the D segment could be TRBD1, given 6 matching bases. Sequenced material: PBMCs. This receptor was taken from a woman aged 60 to 75 in good health and CMV-seropositive. CDR3 protein: CASSLDGGAIGTEAFF. The nucleotide sequence is TGTGCCAGCAGCTTGGATGGGGGCGCGATCGGCACTGAAGCTTTCTTT.